These 8 T cell receptor beta chains came from one sample sequenced in a study of cytomegalovirus exposure and HLA in healthy donors. The PCR ran on 60 Vbeta and 13 Jbeta primers. Method: immunoSEQ multiplex PCR; TCRdb's copy keeps in-frame clones and lacks some. The table lists 65,000 or so clones, approximately 60% of them singletons. The sample taken for sequencing was PBMCs. The receptor source for this set is a young man in good health and CMV-seronegative.

V gene TRBV6-5 combines with J gene TRBJ1-1; D call uncertain. Trimming cost V 2 bases and J 4 bases, with 11 bases left between them. In germline, CDR1 is MNHEY, CDR2 SVGAGI. The CDR3 is made up of 14 amino acids. The CDR3 loop is CASSYSGDATEAFF. The CDR3, as DNA: TGTGCCAGCAGTTACAGCGGGGATGCCACTGAAGCTTTCTTT.

The table lists this clone with a few counts. This chain joins TRBV6-5 and TRBJ1-4; D may be TRBD1 (5 bases). This CDR3 is 16 amino acids long. In germline, CDR1 is MNHEY, CDR2 SVGAGI. The V end lost 0 bases, the J end lost 8 bases, and 16 bases lay between the germline ends. CDR3 coding DNA: TGTGCCAGCAGTTACTCGAGATTGATGGACACCGAAAAACTGTTTTTT. It encodes CASSYSRLMDTEKLFF.

This clone has a handful of counts. V usage is TRBV25-1 and J usage is TRBJ1-2, with D perhaps matching TRBD1 (5 bases). Germline values: CDR1 MGHDK, CDR2 SYGVNS. With 5 bases removed from V and 0 bases from J, the gap between germline ends came to 7 bases. This CDR3 has 13 residues. The DNA for the CDR3 is TGTGCCAGCAGTCCGACAGCTAACTATGGCTACACCTTC. Its translation is CASSPTANYGYTF.

This clone was observed a handful of times. This sequence joins TRBV7-2 and TRBJ1-6; D remains ambiguous. This CDR3 has 15 residues. Trimming pared 5 bases from V and 4 bases from J, leaving 12 bases between. From germline, CDR1 is SGHTA and CDR2 FQGNSA. The CDR3 nucleotides are TGTGCCAGCAGCGAAGTGTACGGGTATAATTCACCCCTCCACTTT. This gives the protein CASSEVYGYNSPLHF.

This clone was counted a few times. This chain joins TRBV6-4 and TRBJ2-3, with 13 nucleotides matching TRBD2. CDR3 size: 15 residues. Germline V CDR1 and CDR2: MRHNA, SNTAGT. V lost 2 bases and J lost 7; bases outside the gene matches: 3. For the CDR3, the DNA is TGTGCCAGCAGTGACACTAGCGGGGGGGCCAATACGCAGTATTTT. It codes for CASSDTSGGANTQYF.

The chain joins TRBV5-4 to TRBJ2-7; D possibly corresponds to TRBD2 (5 bases). Germline CDR1 is SGHNT and CDR2 is YYREEE (reference sequence). The V end lost 4 bases, the J end lost 2 bases, and 13 bases lay between the germline ends. There are 14 residues in the CDR3. The CDR3 DNA reads TGTGCCAGCAGCCCCGGACTTCAGGCCTACGAGCAGTACTTC. The encoded protein is CASSPGLQAYEQYF.

The chain links TRBV5-1 to TRBJ2-1; TRBD1 agrees at 8 bases. Germline V gene sequence: CDR1 SGHRS, CDR2 YFSETQ. V shed 4 bases, J shed 5 bases, and the junction held 2 bases outside the gene matches. This CDR3 spans 13 amino acids. The CDR3 coding sequence is TGCGCCAGCAGCATGGACAGGGACAATGAGCAGTTCTTC. Its translation is CASSMDRDNEQFF.

The V call is TRBV2, the J call TRBJ2-3; perhaps TRBD2 as D (6 bases). The CDR3 sequence is 16 residues long. Trimming removed 7 bases from V and 6 bases from J, with 23 bases in between. Germline V gene sequence: CDR1 SNHLY, CDR2 FYNNEI. Here the CDR3 DNA reads TGTGCCAGCAAAAGGTCTAGCGTCGTCCGAGGGGATACGCAGTATTTT. It encodes CASKRSSVVRGDTQYF.